The next 23 T cell receptor beta chains were all read from a single sample in a study of cytomegalovirus exposure and HLA in healthy donors (dated by TCRdb to 2016 to 2017). The library relied on the immunoSEQ multiplex PCR assay. A mixture of 60 forward primers for TCR Vbeta segments and 13 reverse primers for TCR Jbeta segments was used in the multiplex PCR. What TCRdb holds here is the immuneACCESS table cut down to in-frame rearrangements. Part of the clones is not present; checked against another copy, under half of the missing clones reflect an unresolved V gene, and the others are unexplained. For this sample the table gives 300,000 or so clones, of which just under 85% were detected only once. Roughly 2% of the sample is held by the ten biggest clonotypes. Sequenced: PBMCs. Receptors were obtained from a woman between 40 and 50 years old in good health and CMV-seropositive.

The chain has TRBV7-2 and TRBJ2-5; 9 bases are shared with TRBD2. This CDR3 is 16 amino acids long. From germline, CDR1 is SGHTA and CDR2 FQGNSA. V shed 1 base and J 5 bases; nucleotides not matched to a gene: 8. The CDR3 loop reads CASSLVGGRAVETQYF. The CDR3, as DNA: TGTGCCAGCAGCTTAGTTGGCGGGAGGGCCGTGGAGACCCAGTACTTC.

This chain joins TRBV30 and TRBJ2-7; 15 bases agree with TRBD2. This CDR3 has 15 residues. The V and J ends lost 1 base and 6 bases, in that order; junction bases with no gene match: 4. Germline assignment: CDR1 GTSNPN and CDR2 SVGIG (reference sequence). CDR3 in amino acids: CAWSGPGLAGGEQYF. The CDR3 region has the DNA TGTGCCTGGAGTGGCCCGGGACTAGCGGGAGGCGAGCAGTACTTC.

The J gene is TRBJ2-7, the V gene TRBV19; 12 bases are shared with TRBD2. Germline V CDR1 and CDR2: LNHDA, SQIVND (reference sequence). The CDR3 consists of 14 residues. V gave up 9 bases and J gave up 5 bases; unmatched junction bases: 8. CDR3 in DNA: TGTGCCAGCAGCGGACTAGCGGGACCCCACGAGCAGTACTTC. Amino acid sequence: CASSGLAGPHEQYF.

The chain employs TRBV29-1 and TRBJ2-5; TRBD2 aligns across 7 bases. The V gene end was trimmed by 5 bases and the J gene end by 5 bases; junction bases not matched to a gene: 8. The germline gives CDR1 SQVTM, CDR2 ANQGSEA. The CDR3 contains 13 residues. The CDR3 here is CSVRGSGGETQYF. For the CDR3, the DNA is TGCAGCGTTCGCGGGAGCGGAGGGGAGACCCAGTACTTC.

This clone was found once. The rearrangement uses TRBV7-2 and TRBJ2-3, with 8 bases matching TRBD2. The ends lost 5 bases at V and 2 bases at J; junction bases unmatched: 12. CDR1 SGHTA and CDR2 FQGNSA come from the germline V gene. The CDR3 is 17 amino acids. CDR3 sequence: CASSGPGLGSSTDTQYF. The CDR3 bases are TGTGCCAGCAGCGGGCCGGGACTAGGTTCTTCCACAGATACGCAGTATTTT. Filled out from reference TRBV7-2 and TRBJ2-3, the complete variable domain reads GAGVSQSPSNKVTEKGKDVELRCDPISGHTALYWYRQSLGQGLEFLIYFQGNSAPDKSGLPSDRFSAERTGGSVSTLTIQRTQQEDSAVYLCASSGPGLGSSTDTQYFGPGTRLTVL.

The chain couples TRBV19 to TRBJ1-2, with no clear D. Germline CDR1 LNHDA, CDR2 SQIVND (reference sequence). Deletions cut 5 bases from V and 8 bases from J, with 9 bases between. This CDR3 comprises 11 residues. CDR3 DNA sequence: TGTGCCAGTAGTGCCGGGGAGGGCTACACCTTC. Its protein product is CASSAGEGYTF.

V is TRBV11-2 and J is TRBJ2-7; TRBD2 matches 7 bases. Germline V gives CDR1 SGHAT, CDR2 FQNNGV. The CDR3 loop spans 16 amino acids. Losses at the gene ends were 5 bases for V and 2 bases for J; bases not matched to a gene: 12. The chain's CDR3 is CASSPLRTSSTYEQYF. CDR3 nucleotides: TGTGCCAGCAGCCCTCTACGGACTAGTTCGACCTACGAGCAGTACTTC. Together with reference TRBV11-2 and TRBJ2-7, the CDR3 gives the full variable domain: EAGVAQSPRYKIIEKRQSVAFWCNPISGHATLYWYQQILGQGPKLLIQFQNNGVVDDSQLPKDRFSAERLKGVDSTLKIQPAKLEDSAVYLCASSPLRTSSTYEQYFGPGTRLTVT.

This chain connects TRBV5-1 to TRBJ1-1; 9 bases line up with TRBD1. V lost 4 bases to trimming and J lost 7 bases; unmatched junction nucleotides: 5. The CDR3 runs to 13 residues. Germline CDR1 reads SGHRS; CDR2 reads YFSETQ. The CDR3 spells CASSEGQGSEAFF. The CDR3 coding sequence is TGCGCCAGCAGCGAGGGACAGGGTAGTGAAGCTTTCTTT.

CDR3 nucleotides: TGTGCCAGCTCACCCCCCTCGTCCAATCAGCCCCAGCATTTT. Protein: CASSPPSSNQPQHF. The chain carries TRBV18 and TRBJ1-5; D gene unclear. The germline V gene encodes CDR1 KGHSH and CDR2 LQKENI. The CDR3 runs to 14 residues. V lost 3 bases and J 3 bases, leaving 9 bases between the germline ends.

The CDR3 nucleotides read TGTGCCAGCAGTGTTACAGGGGGCTCACCCCTCCACTTT. Its protein product is CASSVTGGSPLHF. The V call is TRBV11-3, the J call TRBJ1-6; 9 bases map to TRBD1. Germline loops: CDR1 SGHNT, CDR2 YENEEA. J was trimmed by 10 bases and V by 6 bases; bases with no gene match: 4. The CDR3 is 13 residues long.

The chain uses TRBV9 and TRBJ2-3; 10 bases map to TRBD2. The trim removed 0 bases at V and 1 base at J, leaving 2 bases unmatched. CDR3 length equals 16 residues. In germline, CDR1 is SGDLS, CDR2 YYNGEE. The CDR3 bases are TGTGCCAGCAGCGTAGGGACTAGCGGACGCACAGATACGCAGTATTTT. Residues: CASSVGTSGRTDTQYF.

The rearrangement joins TRBV29-1 to TRBJ2-1; 8 positions match TRBD1. Trimming removed 4 bases from V and 2 bases from J; junction bases left unmatched: 7. CDR3 length equals 15 residues. The germline V gene encodes CDR1 SQVTM and CDR2 ANQGSEA. The CDR3 sequence is CSVVEQGGAYNEQFF. In DNA form, the CDR3 reads TGCAGCGTTGTCGAACAGGGGGGTGCCTACAATGAGCAGTTCTTC.

The rearrangement joins TRBV27 to TRBJ2-7, with a weak D call TRBD2 (6 bases). Germline V CDR1 and CDR2: MNHEY, SMNVEV (reference sequence). This CDR3 comprises 14 residues. The V end lost 3 bases, the J end lost 3 bases, and 12 bases lay between the germline ends. The DNA of the CDR3 is TGTGCCAGCAGTTTCGGGGGTCCCCGCTACGAGCAGTACTTC. Its protein is CASSFGGPRYEQYF.

This clone turned up a few times. The V gene is TRBV5-1, the J gene TRBJ2-7; 7 bases map to TRBD2. The CDR3 length is 14 residues. Germline V lookup: CDR1 SGHRS, CDR2 YFSETQ. J gave up 2 bases and V 0 bases, and 2 bases lay outside the gene matches. The CDR3 loop reads CASSLGTSPYEQYF. The CDR3, as DNA: TGCGCCAGCAGCTTGGGGACTAGTCCCTACGAGCAGTACTTC. Supplemented by reference TRBV5-1 and TRBJ2-7, the full variable domain reads KAGVTQTPRYLIKTRGQQVTLSCSPISGHRSVSWYQQTPGQGLQFLFEYFSETQRNKGNFPGRFSGRQFSNSRSEMNVSTLELGDSALYLCASSLGTSPYEQYFGPGTRLTVT.

This clone has only a few counts. The rearrangement joins TRBV7-8 to TRBJ2-1; D is unresolved. The CDR3 loop spans 14 amino acids. V was pared by 5 bases and J by 2 bases, with 10 bases between. Germline CDR1 reads SGHVS; CDR2 reads FQNEAQ. The chain's CDR3 is CASSPYTAYNEQFF. CDR3 DNA: TGTGCCAGCAGCCCCTATACGGCCTACAATGAGCAGTTCTTC.

The rearrangement joins TRBV6-5 to TRBJ2-5, with D perhaps TRBD2 (7 bases). Germline V gene lookup returns CDR1 MNHEY and CDR2 SVGAGI. CDR3 length equals 14 residues. V lost 6 bases, J lost 5 bases, and 16 bases lay in between. CDR3 region: CASSGGGLVETQYF. The CDR3 DNA follows: TGTGCCAGCAGCGGCGGGGGCCTTGTGGAGACCCAGTACTTC.

V usage is TRBV19 and J usage is TRBJ2-1; 8 bases fit TRBD2. The CDR3 loop spans 17 amino acids. V was pared by 4 bases and J by 10 bases, with 18 bases of the junction left unmatched. Germline V CDR1 and CDR2: LNHDA, SQIVND (reference sequence). As DNA, the CDR3 is TGTGCCAGTAGTACCCCCCGGGAGGGTTGGGTGGGCCGGGAGCAGTTCTTC. Protein sequence: CASSTPREGWVGREQFF.

This chain joins TRBV7-3 and TRBJ1-2, with TRBD1 matching over 8 bases. V lost 2 bases, J lost 5 bases, and 4 bases stayed unmatched. The CDR3 is 14 amino acids. Germline-derived CDR1 and CDR2 are SGHTA and FQGTGA. CDR3 sequence reads: CASSLAQGGYGYTF. The CDR3 region has the DNA TGTGCCAGCAGCTTAGCACAGGGGGGATATGGCTACACCTTC.

The chain has TRBV5-5 and TRBJ2-5, with 10 bases lining up with TRBD1. CDR1 and CDR2 (germline): SGHKS, YYEKEE (reference sequence). The CDR3 contains 16 residues. The V segment lost 4 bases and the J segment 3 bases; nucleotides outside the gene matches: 9. CDR3 nucleotides: TGTGCCAGCAGCCAGAGGGACAGGGGTGTGGAAGAGACCCAGTACTTC. Translation gives CASSQRDRGVEETQYF. Looking up the rest from reference TRBV5-5 and TRBJ2-5 gives the full variable domain: DAGVTQSPTHLIKTRGQQVTLRCSPISGHKSVSWYQQVLGQGPQFIFQYYEKEERGRGNFPDRFSARQFPNYSSELNVNALLLGDSALYLCASSQRDRGVEETQYFGPGTRLLVL.

The count of this clone is one. A junction boundary mismatches the germline segment, possibly from a read error. Different DNA sequences within this sample yield the same CDR3. This sequence joins TRBV7-9 and TRBJ1-1; 7 bases map to TRBD1. The CDR3 runs 14 residues. Germline V CDR1 and CDR2: SEHNR, FQNEAQ (reference sequence). The CDR3 sequence: CASSLGGANTEAFF. In nucleotides, the CDR3 is TGTGCCAGCAGTTTAGGGGGCGCGAACACTGAAGCTTTCTTT.

On this clone: The same CDR3 is also encoded by other DNA sequences in this sample. V is TRBV7-9 and J is TRBJ2-5; D gene ambiguous. Trimming took 1 base from V and 5 from J, leaving 11 bases between them. The CDR3 contains 14 residues. Germline CDR1 SEHNR, CDR2 FQNEAQ (reference sequence). The CDR3, as DNA: TGTGCCAGCAGCTTAGGACCCTCCAGGGAGACCCAGTACTTC. Translating it yields CASSLGPSRETQYF.

This clone has more than one count but fewer than ten. V and J are TRBV10-3 and TRBJ1-4, with TRBD1 matching over 8 bases. Germline-derived CDR1 and CDR2 are ENHRY and SYGVKD. J lost 0 bases, V lost 7 bases, and 4 bases had no gene match. There are 15 residues in the CDR3. CDR3 region: CAIKSDRATNEKLFF. The CDR3 DNA reads as TGTGCCATCAAGTCGGACAGGGCAACTAATGAAAAACTGTTTTTT.

The V and J genes are TRBV5-6 and TRBJ1-1; the match to TRBD1 covers 10 bases. CDR1 SGHDT and CDR2 YYEEEE come from the germline V gene. Trimming took 2 bases from V and 5 from J; bases not matched to a gene: 3. The CDR3 has 14 amino acids. CDR3 sequence: CASSLDRGRTEAFF. In nucleotides, the CDR3 is TGTGCCAGCAGCTTAGACAGGGGGCGAACTGAAGCTTTCTTT. Based on the CDR3 plus reference TRBV5-6 and TRBJ1-1, the full variable domain is DAGVTQSPTHLIKTRGQQVTLRCSPKSGHDTVSWYQQALGQGPQFIFQYYEEEERQRGNFPDRFSGHQFPNYSSELNVNALLLGDSALYLCASSLDRGRTEAFFGQGTRLTVV.